This T cell receptor (beta chain) comes out of a study of blood T cell repertoires in COVID-19. At the level of the study: The United States, Italy and Spain were the sources of the acute and convalescent COVID-19 samples. T cells, B-cell-depleted T cells, or PBMCs provided the cDNA or gDNA that served as material.

Original analysis: Estimates of nucleated cell counts were drawn from the amplification of reference gene primers. Using immunoSEQ multiplex PCR, the repertoire was profiled, and TCRdb retains in-frame clones only, with some absent. D and trimming come from the DNA, and the V and J calls and clone size come from that table. The sample consists of tens of thousands of clones, 82% of them appearing once. Germline assignment: CDR1 MNHNS and CDR2 SASEGT. The ends were cut back, 0 bases at V and 4 bases at J, with 10 bases in the middle. The CDR3 covers 15 residues. This clone was seen a few times. The sequence came from a woman of 80 years or more with acute or convalescent COVID-19. The chain couples TRBV6-1 to TRBJ1-3; D remains unclear. Material: peripheral blood. The CDR3 here is CASSEAPGFGNTIYF. In nucleotides, the CDR3 is TGTGCCAGCAGTGAAGCGCCGGGGTTCGGAAACACCATATATTTT.